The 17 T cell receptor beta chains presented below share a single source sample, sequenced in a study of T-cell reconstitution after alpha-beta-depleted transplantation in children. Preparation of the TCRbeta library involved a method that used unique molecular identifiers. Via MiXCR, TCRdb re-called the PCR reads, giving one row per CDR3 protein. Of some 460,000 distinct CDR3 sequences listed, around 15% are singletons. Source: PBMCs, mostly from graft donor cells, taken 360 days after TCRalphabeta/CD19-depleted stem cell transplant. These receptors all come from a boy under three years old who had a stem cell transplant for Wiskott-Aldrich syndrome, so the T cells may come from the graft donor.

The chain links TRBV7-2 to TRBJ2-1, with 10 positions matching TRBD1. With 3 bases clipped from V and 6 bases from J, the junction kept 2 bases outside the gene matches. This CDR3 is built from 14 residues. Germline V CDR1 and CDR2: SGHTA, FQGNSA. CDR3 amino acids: CASSFRTGGNEQFF. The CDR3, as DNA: TGTGCCAGCAGCTTCCGGACAGGGGGCAATGAGCAGTTCTTC.

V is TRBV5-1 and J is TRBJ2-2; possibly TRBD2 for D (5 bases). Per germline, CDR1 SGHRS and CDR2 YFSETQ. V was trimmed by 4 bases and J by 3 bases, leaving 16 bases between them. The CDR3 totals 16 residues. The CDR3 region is CASSGYGGDYTGELFF. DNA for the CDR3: TGCGCCAGCAGCGGTTATGGAGGCGATTACACCGGGGAGCTGTTTTTT.

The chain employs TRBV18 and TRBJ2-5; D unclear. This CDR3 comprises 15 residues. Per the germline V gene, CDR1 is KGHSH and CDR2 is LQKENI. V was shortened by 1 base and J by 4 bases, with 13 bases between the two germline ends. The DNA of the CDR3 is TGTGCCAGCTCACCACTGAGCAGTCCAAGAGAGACCCAGTACTTC. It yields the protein CASSPLSSPRETQYF. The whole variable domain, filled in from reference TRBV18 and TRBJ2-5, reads NAGVMQNPRHLVRRRGQEARLRCSPMKGHSHVYWYRQLPEEGLKFMVYLQKENIIDESGMPKERFSAEFPKEGPSILRIQQVVRGDSAAYFCASSPLSSPRETQYFGPGTRLLVL.

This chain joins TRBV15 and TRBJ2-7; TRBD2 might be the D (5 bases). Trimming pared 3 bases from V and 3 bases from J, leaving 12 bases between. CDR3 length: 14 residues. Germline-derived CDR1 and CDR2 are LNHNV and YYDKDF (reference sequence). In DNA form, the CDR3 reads TGTGCCACCAGCAGTCCGGAGGATCTCTACGAGCAGTACTTC. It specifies CATSSPEDLYEQYF.

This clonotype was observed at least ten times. For the CDR3, the DNA is TGTGCCAGCAGCTTCTCCCTGCTAGCGGGGGGGCACAATGAGCAGTTCTTC. This gives the protein CASSFSLLAGGHNEQFF. This sequence joins TRBV7-9 and TRBJ2-1; 12 bases align to TRBD2. CDR1 and CDR2 from the germline V gene are SEHNR and FQNEAQ (reference sequence). J was trimmed by 5 bases and V by 3 bases; bases with no gene match: 8. This CDR3 region has 17 residues.

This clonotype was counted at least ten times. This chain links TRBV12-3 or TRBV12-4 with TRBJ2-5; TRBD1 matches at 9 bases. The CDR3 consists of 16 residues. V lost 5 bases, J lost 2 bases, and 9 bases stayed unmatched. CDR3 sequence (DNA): TGTGCCAGCAGTCCAACTGGGACAGGGCCTCAAGAGACCCAGTACTTC. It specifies CASSPTGTGPQETQYF.

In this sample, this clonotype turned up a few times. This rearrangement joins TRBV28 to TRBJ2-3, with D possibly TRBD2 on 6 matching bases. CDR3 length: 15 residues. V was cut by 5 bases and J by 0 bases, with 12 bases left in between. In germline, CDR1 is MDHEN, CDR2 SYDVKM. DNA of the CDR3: TGTGCCAGCAGTCGGGGGAGCGACAGCACAGATACGCAGTATTTT. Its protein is CASSRGSDSTDTQYF.

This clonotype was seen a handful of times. The CDR3 DNA sequence: TGCAGCGTTGAATCTGCGAACACCGGGGAGCTGTTTTTT. Its protein product is CSVESANTGELFF. J is TRBJ2-2 and V is TRBV29-1; no reliable D call. The CDR3 consists of 13 residues. Germline CDR1 reads SQVTM; CDR2 reads ANQGSEA. The germline V and J ends were trimmed by 2 bases and 0 bases, with 4 bases remaining between them.

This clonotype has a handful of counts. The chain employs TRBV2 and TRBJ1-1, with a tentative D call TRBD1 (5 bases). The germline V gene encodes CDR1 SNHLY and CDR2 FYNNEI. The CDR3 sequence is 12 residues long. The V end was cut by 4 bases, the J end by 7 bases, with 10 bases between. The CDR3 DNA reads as TGTGCCAGCAGTGGCGGGGGGAATGAAGCTTTCTTT. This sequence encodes CASSGGGNEAFF.

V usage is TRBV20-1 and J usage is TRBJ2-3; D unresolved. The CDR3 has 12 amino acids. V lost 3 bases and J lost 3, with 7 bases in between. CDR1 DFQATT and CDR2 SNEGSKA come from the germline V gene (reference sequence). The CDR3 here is CSASSETDTQYF. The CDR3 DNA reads TGCAGTGCTAGCTCGGAAACAGATACGCAGTATTTT.

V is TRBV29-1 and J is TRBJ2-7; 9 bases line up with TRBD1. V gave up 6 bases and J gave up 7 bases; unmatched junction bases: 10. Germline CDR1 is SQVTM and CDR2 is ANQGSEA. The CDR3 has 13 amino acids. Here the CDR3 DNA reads TGCAGCGTGGTGGACAGGGGAGAAGGGGAGCAGTACTTC. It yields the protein CSVVDRGEGEQYF.

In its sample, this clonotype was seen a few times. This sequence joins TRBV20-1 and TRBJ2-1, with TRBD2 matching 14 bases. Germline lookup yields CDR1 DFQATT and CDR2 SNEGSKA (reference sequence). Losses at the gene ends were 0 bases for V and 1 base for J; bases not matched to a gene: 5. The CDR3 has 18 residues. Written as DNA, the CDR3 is TGCAGTGCTAGAGAGGGACTAGCGGGAGTGGGATCCTACAATGAGCAGTTCTTC. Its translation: CSAREGLAGVGSYNEQFF.

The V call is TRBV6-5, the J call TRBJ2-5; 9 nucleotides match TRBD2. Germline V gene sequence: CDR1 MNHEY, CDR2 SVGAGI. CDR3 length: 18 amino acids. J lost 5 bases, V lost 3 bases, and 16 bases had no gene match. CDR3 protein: CASSYRRGLAGPGETQYF. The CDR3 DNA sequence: TGTGCCAGCAGTTATAGGAGGGGGCTAGCGGGACCAGGGGAGACCCAGTACTTC.

CDR3 loop: CASRQGTSYEQYF. In DNA, the CDR3 is TGTGCCAGCAGGCAGGGGACCTCTTACGAGCAGTACTTC. V and J are TRBV2 and TRBJ2-7; a possible D gene is TRBD1 (6 bases). The V and J ends lost 6 bases and 4 bases respectively, with 13 bases between them. There are 13 residues in the CDR3. The V gene's germline CDR1 is SNHLY and CDR2 FYNNEI. The variable domain in full, with the rest retrieved from reference TRBV2 and TRBJ2-7, is EPEVTQTPSHQVTQMGQEVILRCVPISNHLYFYWYRQILGQKVEFLVSFYNNEISEKSEIFDDQFSVERPDGSNFTLKIRSTKLEDSAMYFCASRQGTSYEQYFGPGTRLTVT.

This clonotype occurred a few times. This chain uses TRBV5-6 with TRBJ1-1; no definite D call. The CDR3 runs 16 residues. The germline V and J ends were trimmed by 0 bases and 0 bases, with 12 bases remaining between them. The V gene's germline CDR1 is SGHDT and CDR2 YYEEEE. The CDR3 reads CASSLGRQRLNTEAFF. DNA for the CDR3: TGTGCCAGCAGCTTGGGACGTCAAAGGCTGAACACTGAAGCTTTCTTT.

The CDR3 nucleotides read TGTGCCATCAGTGGACTAGCGGAAAGCACCGGGGAGCTGTTTTTT. Translated, it gives CAISGLAESTGELFF. The chain recombines TRBV10-3 with TRBJ2-2; TRBD2 matches at 9 bases. Germline V lookup: CDR1 ENHRY, CDR2 SYGVKD. Trimming cost V 4 bases and J 4 bases; bases outside gene matches: 4. This CDR3 is built from 15 residues.

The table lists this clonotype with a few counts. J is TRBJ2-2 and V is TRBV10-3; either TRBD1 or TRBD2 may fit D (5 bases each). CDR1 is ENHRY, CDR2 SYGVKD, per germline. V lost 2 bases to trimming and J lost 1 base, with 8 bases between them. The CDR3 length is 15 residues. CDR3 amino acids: CAISEGGRNTGELFF. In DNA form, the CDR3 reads TGTGCCATCAGTGAGGGGGGAAGGAACACCGGGGAGCTGTTTTTT.